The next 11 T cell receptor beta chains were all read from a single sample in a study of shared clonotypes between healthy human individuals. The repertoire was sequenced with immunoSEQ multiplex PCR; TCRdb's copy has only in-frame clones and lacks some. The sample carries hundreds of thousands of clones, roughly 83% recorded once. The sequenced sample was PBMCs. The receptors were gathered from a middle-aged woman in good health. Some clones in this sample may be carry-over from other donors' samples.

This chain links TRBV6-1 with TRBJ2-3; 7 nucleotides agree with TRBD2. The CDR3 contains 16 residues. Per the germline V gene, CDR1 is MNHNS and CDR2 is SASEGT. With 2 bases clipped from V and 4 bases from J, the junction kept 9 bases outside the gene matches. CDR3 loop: CASSEFLREYSDTQYF. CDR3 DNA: TGTGCCAGCAGTGAATTTTTGCGGGAGTACTCAGATACGCAGTATTTT.

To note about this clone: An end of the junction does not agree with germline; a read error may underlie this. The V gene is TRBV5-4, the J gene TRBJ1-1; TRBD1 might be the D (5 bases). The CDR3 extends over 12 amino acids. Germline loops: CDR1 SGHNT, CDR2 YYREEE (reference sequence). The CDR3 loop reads CASSLWQGAQHF. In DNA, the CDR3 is TGTGCCAGCAGCTTATGGCAGGGAGCTCAACATTTT.

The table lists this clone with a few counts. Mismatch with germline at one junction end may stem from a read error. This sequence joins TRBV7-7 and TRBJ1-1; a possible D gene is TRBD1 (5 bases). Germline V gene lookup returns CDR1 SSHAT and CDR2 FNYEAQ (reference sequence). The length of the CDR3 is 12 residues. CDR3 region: CASSLVRVEAFF. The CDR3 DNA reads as TGTGCTAGCAGCTTAGTCAGGGTTGAAGCTTTCTTT.

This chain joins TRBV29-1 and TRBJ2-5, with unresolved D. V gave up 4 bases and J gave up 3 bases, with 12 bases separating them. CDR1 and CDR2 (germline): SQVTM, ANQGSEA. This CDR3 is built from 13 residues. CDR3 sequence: CSVAYSTKETQYF. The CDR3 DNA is TGCAGCGTTGCGTACAGTACCAAAGAGACCCAGTACTTC.

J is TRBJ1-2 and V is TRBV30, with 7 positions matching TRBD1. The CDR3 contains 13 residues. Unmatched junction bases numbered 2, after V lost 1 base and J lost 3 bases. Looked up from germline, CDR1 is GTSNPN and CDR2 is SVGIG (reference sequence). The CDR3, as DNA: TGTGCCTGGAGTGGCAGGGGGGACTATGGCTACACCTTC. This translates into CAWSGRGDYGYTF.

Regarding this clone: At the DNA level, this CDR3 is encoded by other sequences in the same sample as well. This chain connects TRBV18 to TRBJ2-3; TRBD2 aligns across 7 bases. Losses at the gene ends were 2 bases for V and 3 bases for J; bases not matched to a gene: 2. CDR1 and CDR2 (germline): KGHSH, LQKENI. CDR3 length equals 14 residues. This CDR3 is CASSPSGRTDTQYF. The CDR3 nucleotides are TGTGCCAGCTCACCATCCGGGAGGACAGATACGCAGTATTTT.

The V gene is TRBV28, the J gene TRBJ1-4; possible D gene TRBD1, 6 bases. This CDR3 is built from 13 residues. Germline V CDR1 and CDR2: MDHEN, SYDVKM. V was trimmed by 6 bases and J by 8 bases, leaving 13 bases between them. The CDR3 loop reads CASRAGGLEKLFF. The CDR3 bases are TGTGCCAGCAGGGCCGGGGGCTTAGAAAAACTGTTTTTT.

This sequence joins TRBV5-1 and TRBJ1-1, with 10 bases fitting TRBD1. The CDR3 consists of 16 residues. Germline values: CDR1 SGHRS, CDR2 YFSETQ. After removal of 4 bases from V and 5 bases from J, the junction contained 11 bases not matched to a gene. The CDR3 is CASSPRQGATETEAFF. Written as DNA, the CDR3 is TGCGCCAGCAGCCCTAGACAGGGGGCAACGGAGACTGAAGCTTTCTTT.

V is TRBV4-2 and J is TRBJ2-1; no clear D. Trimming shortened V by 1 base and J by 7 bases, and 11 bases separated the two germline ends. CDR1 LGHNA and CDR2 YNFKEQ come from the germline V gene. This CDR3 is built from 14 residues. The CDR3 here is CASSQGIAGNEQFF. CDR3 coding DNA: TGTGCCAGCAGCCAAGGTATAGCTGGGAATGAGCAGTTCTTC.

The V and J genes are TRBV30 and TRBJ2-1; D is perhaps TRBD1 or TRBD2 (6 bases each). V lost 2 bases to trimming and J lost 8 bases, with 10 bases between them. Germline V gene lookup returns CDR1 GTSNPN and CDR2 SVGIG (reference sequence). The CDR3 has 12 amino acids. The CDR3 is CAWSKGGDEQFF. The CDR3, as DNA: TGTGCCTGGAGTAAGGGGGGCGATGAGCAGTTCTTC.

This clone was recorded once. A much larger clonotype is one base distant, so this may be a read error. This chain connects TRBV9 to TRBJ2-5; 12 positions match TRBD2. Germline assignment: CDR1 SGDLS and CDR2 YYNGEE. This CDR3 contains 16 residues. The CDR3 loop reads CASSVLAGGLQETRYF. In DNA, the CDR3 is TGTGCCAGCAGCGTACTAGCGGGAGGGCTTCAAGAGACCCGGTACTTC.